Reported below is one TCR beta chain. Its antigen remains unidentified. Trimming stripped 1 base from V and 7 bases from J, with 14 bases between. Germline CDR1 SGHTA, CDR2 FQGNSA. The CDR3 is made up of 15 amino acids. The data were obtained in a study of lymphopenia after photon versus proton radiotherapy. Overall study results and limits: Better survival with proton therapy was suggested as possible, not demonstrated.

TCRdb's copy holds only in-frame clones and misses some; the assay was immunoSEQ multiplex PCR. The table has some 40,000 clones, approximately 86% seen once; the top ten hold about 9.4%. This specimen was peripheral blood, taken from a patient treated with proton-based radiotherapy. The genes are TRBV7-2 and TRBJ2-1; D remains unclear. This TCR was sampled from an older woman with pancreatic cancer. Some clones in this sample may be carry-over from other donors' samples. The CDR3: CASSLGPPYENEQFF. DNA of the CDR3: TGTGCCAGCAGCTTAGGTCCTCCCTATGAGAATGAGCAGTTCTTC.